A selection of T cell receptor beta chains follows, all from one sample in a study of T-cell memory formation after mild COVID-19. TCRdb reprocessed the 5' RACE reads via MiXCR and lists one record per CDR3 protein. Of more than 450,000 distinct CDR3 sequences listed, roughly 17% were seen once; the top ten hold around 11%. Sequencing was done on a sample of PBMCs or a T cell subset sorted from them (not recorded which). The receptors derive from an adult woman who had mild COVID-19 (a few samples of this study predate the infection). Cell type and time point are not known. CDR3s include the opening cysteine and the closing phenylalanine or tryptophan. The order of the fields is J gene, V gene, clone size, D gene, CDR3 DNA, CDR3 protein. A D gene is named only where the DNA matches it firmly. The size field is filled for only some rows; it gives once, few, many or a size class.

J gene: TRBJ2-5; V gene: TRBV27; clone size: few; D gene: -; CDR3 DNA: TGTGCCAGCAGTTTGTCGGGGGACCAAGAGACCCAGTACTTC; CDR3 protein: CASSLSGDQETQYF
J gene: TRBJ2-5; V gene: TRBV6-5; clone size: many; D gene: TRBD2; CDR3 DNA: TGTGCCAGCAGTTACTCGTCGACTAGCGGGAGGCGAGAGACCCAGTACTTC; CDR3 protein: CASSYSSTSGRRETQYF
J gene: TRBJ1-5; V gene: TRBV20-1; clone size: -; D gene: -; CDR3 DNA: TGCAGTGCTAGCCCTACAAGAAATCAGCCCCAGCATTTT; CDR3 protein: CSASPTRNQPQHF
J gene: TRBJ2-4; V gene: TRBV20-1; clone size: few; D gene: TRBD1; CDR3 DNA: TGCAGTGCTATTTTTACCGGGACAGGGGCCTTTCGGCAAAAACTGCCTCAGTACTTC; CDR3 protein: CSAIFTGTGAFRQKLPQYF
J gene: TRBJ1-2; V gene: TRBV5-1; clone size: -; D gene: -; CDR3 DNA: TGCGCCAGCAGCTTCGGAGAGGGGAGCGGCTACACCTTC; CDR3 protein: CASSFGEGSGYTF
J gene: TRBJ1-5; V gene: TRBV18; clone size: -; D gene: -; CDR3 DNA: TGTGCCAGCTCACCGGAGGTGGGTCAGCCCCAGCATTTT; CDR3 protein: CASSPEVGQPQHF
J gene: TRBJ2-7; V gene: TRBV29-1; clone size: many; D gene: TRBD1; CDR3 DNA: TGCAGCGCCTACCCGGGACAGGGAACGGATGAGCAGTACTTC; CDR3 protein: CSAYPGQGTDEQYF
J gene: TRBJ2-5; V gene: TRBV5-5; clone size: few; D gene: -; CDR3 DNA: TGTGCCAGCAGCTTCGAGCCGGACCATACCCAAGAGACCCAGTACTTC; CDR3 protein: CASSFEPDHTQETQYF
J gene: TRBJ2-7; V gene: TRBV30; clone size: -; D gene: -; CDR3 DNA: TGTGCCTGGAGCAAAGCTCTCTACTACGAGCAGTACTTC; CDR3 protein: CAWSKALYYEQYF
J gene: TRBJ2-5; V gene: TRBV7-9; clone size: few; D gene: -; CDR3 DNA: TGTGCCAGCAGTCATCGACAGGGAGGGGAGACCCAGTACTTC; CDR3 protein: CASSHRQGGETQYF
J gene: TRBJ2-2; V gene: TRBV7-9; clone size: few; D gene: TRBD2; CDR3 DNA: TGTGCCAGCAGCCCGCGTAGCGGGGATAACACCGGGGAGCTGTTTTTT; CDR3 protein: CASSPRSGDNTGELFF
J gene: TRBJ2-1; V gene: TRBV19; clone size: -; D gene: -; CDR3 DNA: TGTGCCAGTAGTACCAGGAGAGAGTATTTCCCCGGCGCTGAGCAGTTCTTC; CDR3 protein: CASSTRREYFPGAEQFF
J gene: TRBJ1-4; V gene: TRBV3-1; clone size: -; D gene: -; CDR3 DNA: TGTGCCAGCAGCCAAGACAACGAGGGAAAACTGTTTTTT; CDR3 protein: CASSQDNEGKLFF
J gene: TRBJ1-5; V gene: TRBV20-1; clone size: few; D gene: -; CDR3 DNA: TGCAGTGCTAGCCACCCGGGACCGGGTTATAGCAATCAGCCCCAGCATTTT; CDR3 protein: CSASHPGPGYSNQPQHF
J gene: TRBJ2-7; V gene: TRBV6-2/TRBV6-3; clone size: few; D gene: -; CDR3 DNA: TGTGCCAGCAGTTACTCGAAGGGAGTCTTCACCTACGAGCAGTACTTC; CDR3 protein: CASSYSKGVFTYEQYF
J gene: TRBJ2-6; V gene: TRBV18; clone size: -; D gene: -; CDR3 DNA: TGTGCCAGCTCTGCCTGGGAAGCTGGGGCCAACGTCCTGACTTTC; CDR3 protein: CASSAWEAGANVLTF
J gene: TRBJ2-3; V gene: TRBV7-2; clone size: -; D gene: TRBD2; CDR3 DNA: TGTGCCAGCAGCTTAGGACTAGCATTCGATACGCAGTATTTT; CDR3 protein: CASSLGLAFDTQYF
J gene: TRBJ2-4; V gene: TRBV27; clone size: few; D gene: TRBD1; CDR3 DNA: TGTGCCAGCAGTTTGAATCGTCTTCTGGACAGGGGGGGCATTCAGTACTTC; CDR3 protein: CASSLNRLLDRGGIQYF
J gene: TRBJ1-2; V gene: TRBV7-9; clone size: -; D gene: TRBD1; CDR3 DNA: TGTGCCAGCAGCCCGTTTACAGGGGGCGCAGGAAGGCCTAACTATGGCTACACCTTC; CDR3 protein: CASSPFTGGAGRPNYGYTF
J gene: TRBJ1-1; V gene: TRBV7-9; clone size: few; D gene: -; CDR3 DNA: TGTGCCAGCAGCTTAGATGTGGGGGGTAATTCGGAAGCTTTCTTT; CDR3 protein: CASSLDVGGNSEAFF
J gene: TRBJ2-3; V gene: TRBV18; clone size: few; D gene: TRBD1; CDR3 DNA: TGTGCCAGCTCACCGGACAGGGAGATTGCAGATACGCAGTATTTT; CDR3 protein: CASSPDREIADTQYF
J gene: TRBJ2-7; V gene: TRBV6-2/TRBV6-3; clone size: -; D gene: TRBD1; CDR3 DNA: TGTGCCAGCAGCTCCCACGGAAGGGGGCTGTACGAGCAGTACTTC; CDR3 protein: CASSSHGRGLYEQYF
J gene: TRBJ2-1; V gene: TRBV18; clone size: -; D gene: TRBD2; CDR3 DNA: TGTGCCAGCTCACCCGGGACTAGCGGGAGTCGGTACAATGAGCAGTTCTTC; CDR3 protein: CASSPGTSGSRYNEQFF
J gene: TRBJ2-7; V gene: TRBV5-5; clone size: many; D gene: -; CDR3 DNA: TGTGCCAGCAGGTATACCCCTAGTATGGACGAGCAGTACTTC; CDR3 protein: CASRYTPSMDEQYF
J gene: TRBJ2-2; V gene: TRBV25-1; clone size: few; D gene: -; CDR3 DNA: TGTGCCAGCAGTGACAGGGCTACCGGGGAGCTGTTTTTT; CDR3 protein: CASSDRATGELFF
J gene: TRBJ1-2; V gene: TRBV6-5; clone size: -; D gene: -; CDR3 DNA: TGTGCCAGCAGTTACGCAGCCTCTAACTATGGCTACACCTTC; CDR3 protein: CASSYAASNYGYTF